This T cell receptor beta chain is drawn from a study of radiation and T cells in renal cell carcinoma. The CDR3 spans 15 residues. The germline V gene has CDR1 SNHLY and CDR2 FYNNEI. Trimming cost V 8 bases and J 5 bases, with 21 bases left between them. Profiling relied on immunoSEQ multiplex PCR, and the TCRdb table lists in-frame clones only, not all of them. The sample consists of over 90,000 clones, 75% to 85% of them appearing once. Time point described: blood 4 weeks post-SBRT, at nephrectomy. Treatment of the sample: 15 Gy SBRT to primary tumor, nephrectomy 4 weeks later. The clonotype was recovered from a man aged 60-69 years with renal cell carcinoma. The sample in question was blood, obtained from a patient whose treatment included radiotherapy and nephrectomy. V usage is TRBV2 and J usage is TRBJ2-5, with D maybe TRBD1 (6 bases). CDR3 region: CASFQTGHRAETQYF. The CDR3 DNA is TGTGCCAGCTTCCAAACGGGACACCGGGCGGAGACCCAGTACTTC.